This TCR beta chain originates from a study of OX40 agonist ivuxolimab in advanced cancers. Notes on the research overall: Ivuxolimab was an agonistic, fully human IgG2 monoclonal antibody directed against OX40 (CD134), a costimulatory receptor. Intravenous ivuxolimab was administered to patients every 2 weeks at six dose levels: 0.01, 0.1, 0.3, 1.5, 3 and 10 mg/kg. Of the roughly 52 dose-escalation patients, hepatocellular carcinoma was present in roughly 19, melanoma in approximately 15, renal cell carcinoma in 9 and head and neck cancer in 9. A male proportion of roughly 80% and a mean age of around 60 years, ranging from roughly 20 to 80, were recorded for the dose-escalation cohort. Prior anti-PD-1, anti-PD-L1 or anti-CTLA-4 therapy was permitted, and approximately 42% of dose-escalation patients had received checkpoint inhibitors. Partial responses occurred in three dose-escalation patients, of whom one had hepatocellular carcinoma and two had cutaneous melanoma. The purpose of peripheral TCRbeta sequencing was to test whether ivuxolimab changed TCR sequence diversity and led to clonal T-cell expansion. The paper describes the monotherapy dose-escalation part (N ≈ 52 patients) of the phase I trial of ivuxolimab.

The trial excluded patients who had a history of autoimmune disease or who were on systemic immunosuppression. Peripheral blood for TCR sequencing was collected from all dose cohorts at baseline, on cycle 4 day 1, and on cycle 7 day 1. Samples came from an open-label, multicenter, first-in-human phase I dose-escalation trial of ivuxolimab. The trial enrolled adults with locally advanced or metastatic head and neck squamous cell, hepatocellular, melanoma or renal cell carcinoma. Before TCR sequencing, CD4+ T cells and CD8+ T cells from peripheral blood were sorted into separate populations. Genomic DNA was isolated from the sorted cells so that the TCRbeta CDR3 region could be sequenced. The immunoSEQ Assay was used for sequencing of TCRbeta CDR3 regions. The clones in this table, taken by TCRdb from immuneACCESS, are in-frame only. Not every clone is retained; where verified, under half of the shortfall comes from an unresolved V gene, and the cause of the rest is unknown. The sample records 50,000 to 70,000 clones, roughly 87% of which are singletons. The ten largest account for 0.7% to 0.9% of the sample.

Here is what the overall study found, with its caveats: Low levels of normalized T-cell clonal expansion were also seen in some patients who did not respond. In the 0.1-3.0 mg/kg groups, partial responders were among the patients with the lowest normalized peripheral clonal expansion, particularly in CD8+ T cells. The antigen specificity of the clonally expanded peripheral T cells was not determined. After ivuxolimab, expanded clones were on average more numerous among CD8+ T cells than among CD4+ T cells. At doses of 0.1 to 3.0 mg/kg, clonal expansion of both CD4+ and CD8+ blood T cells was observed from baseline to week 6.

Comment on this clone: Its antigen is still unknown. It has no much larger one-base neighbor in the sample; base qualities were not kept.

The CDR3 has 15 amino acids, counting the end cysteine and phenylalanine. The sequence is cut down to CDR3 DNA, 45 bases in frame from base 1. The V end loses 5 bases and the J end loses 0 bases, and a stretch of 13 bases separates them. CDR1 and CDR2, looked up from the germline V gene (reference sequence), are LNHDA and SQIVND. The sequence was obtained from an adult with an advanced solid tumor such as melanoma, head and neck, liver or kidney cancer. In this chain, TRBV19 is recombined with TRBJ1-1, with the D gene not clear enough to name. The specimen was CD4+ or CD8+ T cells sorted from blood, collected in a trial of the OX40 agonist ivuxolimab. The DNA sequence follows: TGTGCCAGTAGTCCCCAGGCGGCGATGAACACTGAAGCTTTCTTT. This sequence encodes CASSPQAAMNTEAFF.